This TCR beta chain was profiled in a study of cytomegalovirus exposure and HLA in healthy donors. Broader study findings: Versus the roughly 670-donor mean, an Asian-associated ancestry cluster reportedly showed fewer N-insertions in a later analysis. The authors enumerated 150 to 200 TCR beta chains as linked to cytomegalovirus. DRB1 had the most TCR associations and HLA-C the fewest, a later analysis found, with rates varying by HLA locus. Accurate prediction of HLA-A and HLA-B alleles (for most subjects) was reportedly achieved from TCR beta sequences.

Comments on this clone: Its target is not known.

A multiplex PCR was run with 60 Vbeta primers and 13 Jbeta primers. Libraries were prepared by immunoSEQ multiplex PCR; TCRdb keeps only in-frame clonotypes and omits some of them. The repertoire has about 190,000 clones, 85% of them found once; the top ten carry 1%. The sequence was obtained from a boy aged 2-15 years in good health and CMV-seronegative. What was sequenced was PBMCs.

The CDR3 region is CAVDRNSPLHF. Here the CDR3 DNA reads TGTGCGGTGGACAGAAATTCACCCCTCCACTTT. V usage is TRBV30 and J usage is TRBJ1-6; possible D gene TRBD1, 6 bases. Germline lookup yields CDR1 GTSNPN and CDR2 SVGIG (reference sequence). The CDR3 runs to 11 residues.